This T cell receptor (beta chain) was identified in a study of blood T cell repertoires in COVID-19. Study summary: Some COVID-19 samples were acute and others convalescent; all came from the United States, Italy and Spain.

Using immunoSEQ multiplex PCR, the repertoire was profiled, and TCRdb retains in-frame clones only, with some absent. The sample gives roughly 180,000 clones, under 85% of which show up once; around 15% is in the top ten. Material for sequencing was peripheral blood. The TCR was taken from a man between 60 and 70 years old with active or convalescent COVID-19.

The CDR3 protein is CASSAGGRDNEQFF. CDR3 DNA: TGTGCCAGCAGCGCGGGAGGGCGGGACAATGAGCAGTTCTTC. This chain uses TRBV9 with TRBJ2-1; 8 nucleotides agree with TRBD2. Unmatched junction bases numbered 4, after V lost 3 bases and J lost 5 bases. CDR3 length equals 14 residues. CDR1 and CDR2 from the germline V gene are SGDLS and YYNGEE.